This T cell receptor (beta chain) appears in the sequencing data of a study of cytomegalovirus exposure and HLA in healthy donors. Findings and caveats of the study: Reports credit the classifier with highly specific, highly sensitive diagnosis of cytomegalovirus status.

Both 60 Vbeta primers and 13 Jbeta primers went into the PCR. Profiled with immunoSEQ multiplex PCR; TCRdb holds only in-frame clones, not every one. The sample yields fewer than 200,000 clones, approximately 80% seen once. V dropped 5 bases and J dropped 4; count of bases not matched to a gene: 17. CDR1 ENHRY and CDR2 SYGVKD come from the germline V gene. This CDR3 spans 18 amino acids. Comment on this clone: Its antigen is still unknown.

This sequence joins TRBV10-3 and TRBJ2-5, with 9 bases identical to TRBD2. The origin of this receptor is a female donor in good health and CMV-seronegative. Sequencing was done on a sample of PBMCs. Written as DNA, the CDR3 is TGTGCCATCAGTCCCTGGGAAGGGAGCGGGGGGATAGGAGAGACCCAGTACTTC. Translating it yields CAISPWEGSGGIGETQYF.